Presented here are 23 T cell receptor beta chains from one specimen sequenced in a study of T cell clonality in common variable immunodeficiency. The table came from immunoSEQ multiplex PCR; TCRdb's copy has only in-frame clones and leaves some out. Altogether about 31,000 clones were found in the sample, and no singletons occur. The sequenced sample consisted of peripheral blood mononuclear cells. Receptors originate from a person aged 18 to 75 in good health.

This clone occurred many times. CDR3: CASSSTGFGYTF. The CDR3 DNA, read in part, is TGTGCCAGCAGCTCTACAGGGTTTGGC. The chain joins TRBV13 to TRBJ1-2, with D tentatively TRBD1 (6 bases). Read data end 3 residues before the CDR3 end; the end is taken from the germline J gene. The CDR3 is 12 residues long. The V and J ends lost 4 bases and 7 bases respectively, with 10 bases between them. Germline CDR1 reads PRHDT; CDR2 reads FYEKMQ (reference sequence).

In its sample, this clone was seen many times. The CDR3 goes on 3 residues after the read ends, and that part is filled in from the germline J gene. This sequence joins TRBV6-2 or TRBV6-3 and TRBJ1-2, with 10 bases matching TRBD1. This CDR3 contains 13 residues. V was clipped by 6 bases and J by 5 bases; unmatched bases: 3. Germline V gives CDR1 MNHEY, CDR2 SVGEGT. CDR3 residues: CASSQGQGYGYTF. CDR3 DNA (partial): TGTGCCAGCAGCCAGGGACAGGGGTATGGC.

This clone has a count of ten or more. With the read ending 3 residues before the CDR3 end, the germline J gene is used to fill in that end. This sequence joins TRBV30 and TRBJ1-1; the D gene is possibly TRBD1 (6 bases). V was shortened by 0 bases and J by 0 bases, with 14 bases between the two germline ends. Germline assignment: CDR1 GTSNPN and CDR2 SVGIG (reference sequence). The CDR3 spans 16 residues. The CDR3 protein is CAWSVPSGTLNTEAFF. The part of the CDR3 DNA that was read is TGTGCCTGGAGTGTACCTTCCGGGACACTGAACACTGAA.

This clone was counted at least ten times. Read data end 3 residues before the CDR3 end; the end is taken from the germline J gene. The chain employs TRBV10-3 and TRBJ2-1; D remains unclear. CDR3 length equals 17 residues. Germline V lookup: CDR1 ENHRY, CDR2 SYGVKD. Deletions cut 1 base from V and 3 bases from J, with 16 bases between. CDR3 DNA, as far as it was read: TGTGCCATCAGTGAGTACTCTCTGCGATCTGGCTACAATGAG. It encodes CAISEYSLRSGYNE. The whole CDR3 protein reads CAISEYSLRSGYNEQFF.

This clone was seen repeatedly, ten times or more. The sequenced fragment ends 3 residues before the CDR3 boundary, so the rest is inferred from the germline J gene. V usage is TRBV5-1 and J usage is TRBJ2-1, with TRBD2 matching over 7 bases. Germline V CDR1 and CDR2: SGHRS, YFSETQ. With 4 bases clipped from V and 8 bases from J, the junction kept 15 bases outside the gene matches. The CDR3 spans 16 residues. The CDR3 reads CASSPRSGSLGDEQFF. The DNA read from the CDR3 is TGCGCCAGCAGCCCTCGTAGCGGGTCCCTCGGGGATGAG.

This clone was detected ten times or more. The missing CDR3 end, 3 residues past where the read stops, is filled in from the germline J gene. This chain links TRBV5-1 with TRBJ2-1; D possibly corresponds to TRBD2 (5 bases). Germline V gene sequence: CDR1 SGHRS, CDR2 YFSETQ. The CDR3 spans 12 residues. V lost 4 bases and J 6 bases, leaving 8 bases between the germline ends. CDR3 loop: CASSILVNEQFF. CDR3 DNA (partial): TGCGCCAGCAGCATACTAGTCAATGAG.

This clone was recorded at least ten times. The missing CDR3 end, 3 residues past where the read stops, is filled in from the germline J gene. The genes are TRBV6-1 and TRBJ2-1; 10 bases are a match to TRBD2. This CDR3 spans 16 amino acids. V gave up 4 bases and J gave up 2 bases; unmatched junction bases: 5. CDR1 MNHNS and CDR2 SASEGT come from the germline V gene. CDR3 bases read: TGTGCCAGCAGTGTATCTAGCGGGGGTGCCTACAATGAG. This gives the protein CASSVSSGGAYNE. The whole CDR3 protein reads CASSVSSGGAYNEQFF.

This clone was counted at least ten times. The read terminates 3 residues before the CDR3 end, so the remaining end is supplied by the germline J gene. V gene TRBV20-1 combines with J gene TRBJ2-7, with 8 bases fitting TRBD2. CDR1 DFQATT and CDR2 SNEGSKA come from the germline V gene (reference sequence). The CDR3 covers 15 residues. The V and J ends lost 1 base and 2 bases, in that order; junction bases with no gene match: 7. The CDR3 here is CSARGFSGNTYEQYF. Incomplete CDR3 DNA: TGCAGTGCTAGAGGGTTTAGCGGGAACACCTACGAG.

Many counts were recorded for this clone. The CDR3 is cut off 3 residues early in the read; its end comes from the germline J gene. The V and J genes are TRBV18 and TRBJ2-2; D ambiguous. Germline V gene sequence: CDR1 KGHSH, CDR2 LQKENI. This CDR3 has 17 amino acids. With 2 bases removed from V and 0 bases from J, the gap between germline ends came to 13 bases. The sequenced part of the CDR3 DNA is TGTGCCAGCTCACCAGGTCGTGGCTCCTCGAACACCGGGGAG. Translating it yields CASSPGRGSSNTGE. The whole CDR3 is CASSPGRGSSNTGELFF.

This clone was found many times. Read coverage stops 3 residues before the CDR3 terminus; the germline J gene supplies the remainder. The V and J genes are TRBV18 and TRBJ1-2; a weak D match, TRBD1 (5 bases). With 4 bases removed from V and 3 bases from J, the gap between germline ends came to 15 bases. The germline gives CDR1 KGHSH, CDR2 LQKENI. The CDR3 is 15 residues long. The covered CDR3 bases are TGTGCCAGCTCACTCTCAGCCGCGACAGACTATGGC. Translated: CASSLSAATDYG. The complete CDR3 reads CASSLSAATDYGYTF.

This clone was counted at least ten times. The covered CDR3 bases are TGTGCCAGCAGCTTAGTGAGGACAGCTGACAATGAG. This sequence encodes CASSLVRTADNE. The complete CDR3 protein is CASSLVRTADNEQFF. The gene calls are TRBV11-2 and TRBJ2-1; D is possibly TRBD1 (6 bases). The CDR3 end falls 3 residues outside the read, so it is completed with the germline J gene. The germline V gene has CDR1 SGHAT and CDR2 FQNNGV. V lost 1 base to trimming and J lost 5 bases, with 12 bases between them. The CDR3 runs 15 residues.

At least ten counts were recorded for this clone. The CDR3 goes on 3 residues after the read ends, and that part is filled in from the germline J gene. The chain employs TRBV12-3 or TRBV12-4 and TRBJ2-3; 7 bases align to TRBD1. The CDR3 extends over 14 amino acids. V was clipped by 6 bases and J by 6 bases; unmatched bases: 9. This CDR3 reads CASSRDSFTDTQYF. CDR3 DNA (partial): TGTGCCAGCAGCCGGGACAGTTTTACCGATACG.

This clone has ten or more counts. The CDR3 end falls 3 residues outside the read, so it is completed with the germline J gene. This chain links TRBV11-2 with TRBJ2-2; D is ambiguous. Looked up from germline, CDR1 is SGHAT and CDR2 is FQNNGV. The CDR3 is 13 residues long. V lost 1 base and J 4 bases, leaving 4 bases between the germline ends. CDR3 DNA, as far as it was read: TGTGCCAGCAGCTTAGCCGTCACCGGGGAG. Protein sequence: CASSLAVTGE. The entire CDR3 protein is CASSLAVTGELFF.

This clone was seen at least ten times. The read is 3 residues too short to cover the CDR3 end, so that end is filled in from the germline J gene. The chain combines TRBV6-4 with TRBJ2-1, with 9 positions matching TRBD2. There are 16 residues in the CDR3. CDR1 and CDR2 (germline): MRHNA, SNTAGT. The V segment lost 0 bases and the J segment 8 bases; nucleotides outside the gene matches: 8. The CDR3 bases that were read are TGTGCCAGCAGTGACTCCCCAGCGGGGGGCCCAGATGAG. Residues: CASSDSPAGGPDE. The CDR3 in its entirety is CASSDSPAGGPDEQFF.

Turning to this clone: A far larger clone differs by one base, so this is likely a read error. With the read ending 3 residues before the CDR3 end, the germline J gene is used to fill in that end. The V and J genes are TRBV19 and TRBJ2-2; 11 bases match TRBD1. J gave up 4 bases and V 7 bases, and 11 bases lay outside the gene matches. The CDR3 totals 17 residues. Per the germline V gene, CDR1 is LNHDA and CDR2 is SQIVND (reference sequence). The DNA read from the CDR3 is TGTGCCAGTATGTCCCGCACGGGACAGGGGGGCACCGGGGAG. It yields the protein CASMSRTGQGGTGE. In full, the CDR3 reads CASMSRTGQGGTGELFF. Complete variable domain (other parts from reference TRBV19 and TRBJ2-2): DGGITQSPKYLFRKEGQNVTLSCEQNLNHDAMYWYRQDPGQGLRLIYYSQIVNDFQKGDIAEGYSVSREKKESFPLTVTSAQKNPTAFYLCASMSRTGQGGTGELFFGEGSRLTVL.

This clone was seen at least ten times. Coverage ceases 3 residues before the CDR3 finishes, and the germline J gene fills in the end. The chain uses TRBV19 and TRBJ1-2; no firm D call. Trimming took off 1 base at V and 5 bases at J, with 11 bases between the two ends. The V gene's germline CDR1 is LNHDA and CDR2 SQIVND (reference sequence). The CDR3 runs 14 residues. The CDR3 loop is CASSIGRGPYGYTF. CDR3 bases read: TGTGCCAGTAGTATAGGCCGGGGTCCATATGGC.

This clone was counted a few times. The CDR3 DNA, read in part, is TGTGCCAGCTCCCTTAACAGGGGTACC. It specifies CASSLNRGT. Given in full, the CDR3 is CASSLNRGTYTF. The chain carries TRBV18 and TRBJ1-2, with 7 positions matching TRBD1. The CDR3 end falls 3 residues outside the read, so it is completed with the germline J gene. Germline values: CDR1 KGHSH, CDR2 LQKENI. The CDR3 covers 12 residues.

About this clone itself: With a much larger clone just one base away, this may be a read error. Read coverage stops 3 residues before the CDR3 terminus; the germline J gene supplies the remainder. The chain combines TRBV19 with TRBJ1-1; TRBD1 matches 7 bases. The length of the CDR3 is 16 residues. Per germline, CDR1 LNHDA and CDR2 SQIVND (reference sequence). The CDR3 region is CAISIYPGGVNTEAFF. The sequenced part of the CDR3 DNA is TGTGCCATTAGTATATACCCAGGGGGTGTGAACACTGAA. Filled out from reference TRBV19 and TRBJ1-1, the complete variable domain reads DGGITQSPKYLFRKEGQNVTLSCEQNLNHDAMYWYRQDPGQGLRLIYYSQIVNDFQKGDIAEGYSVSREKKESFPLTVTSAQKNPTAFYLCAISIYPGGVNTEAFFGQGTRLTVV.

Ten or more counts support this clone. The read comes to an end 3 residues before the CDR3 does, leaving the germline J gene to fill in the end. V gene TRBV6-2 or TRBV6-3 combines with J gene TRBJ2-5, with a tentative D call TRBD2 (5 bases). Germline V gene sequence: CDR1 MNHEY, CDR2 SVGEGT. The CDR3 is 14 amino acids. V lost 8 bases and J lost 6, with 19 bases in between. The sequenced part of the CDR3 DNA is TGTGCCAGCTTCAGCCAGGCGGGCGGACAGACC. It codes for CASFSQAGGQT. The whole CDR3 reads CASFSQAGGQTQYF.

In its sample, this clone was seen a few times. From the germline J gene comes the end of the CDR3, since the read stops 3 residues before it. The identical CDR3 is also encoded by other nucleotide sequences in the sample. The chain is built from TRBV18 and TRBJ1-2, with TRBD1 identical over 8 bases. This CDR3 is 15 amino acids long. From germline, CDR1 is KGHSH and CDR2 LQKENI. CDR3 DNA, as far as it was read: TGTGCCAGCTCACCACAGCAGGGGGCGGGCTACGGC. This gives the protein CASSPQQGAGYG. The whole CDR3 sequence is CASSPQQGAGYGYTF.

This clone showed up many times. The read gets to within 3 residues of the CDR3 end, and the germline J gene fills in the rest. V and J are TRBV11-2 and TRBJ2-1; D is unclear. Trimming left V 0 bases short and J 4 bases short, with 4 bases between. There are 13 residues in the CDR3. Germline-derived CDR1 and CDR2 are SGHAT and FQNNGV. CDR3 protein: CASSLDQYNEQFF. CDR3 bases read: TGTGCCAGCAGCTTAGACCAGTACAATGAG.

This clone was observed at least ten times. Given a much more abundant clone one base away, this may be a read error. With the read ending 3 residues before the CDR3 end, the germline J gene is used to fill in that end. This chain connects TRBV6-1 to TRBJ1-4, with D perhaps matching TRBD1 (5 bases). This CDR3 spans 15 amino acids. The germline gives CDR1 MNHNS, CDR2 SASEGT. Here the CDR3 reads CASSEDSSGANVLFF. The sequenced CDR3 bases are TGTGCCAGCAGTGAAGACAGCTCTGGGGCCAACGTA.

This clone was seen at least ten times. The DNA ends 3 residues before the CDR3 does, and the rest of the CDR3 is filled in from the germline J gene. This chain links TRBV4-1 with TRBJ2-3, with 10 bases matching TRBD1. Germline V CDR1 and CDR2: MGHRA, YSYEKL. Trimming took 0 bases from V and 0 from J; bases not matched to a gene: 6. This CDR3 region has 18 residues. CDR3 region: CASSQDRWTGGSTDTQYF. The CDR3 bases that were read are TGCGCCAGCAGCCAAGATAGATGGACAGGGGGAAGCACAGATACG.